This T cell receptor beta chain was sequenced during a study of blood T cell repertoires in COVID-19. Assay: immunoSEQ multiplex PCR; the TCRdb copy retains only in-frame clones and omits some. The sample lists approximately 150,000 clones, under 95% seen once, with roughly a sixth in the top ten. This CDR3 is built from 13 residues. From germline, CDR1 is SGHNT and CDR2 YENEEA. Comments on this clone: At one end the junction does not follow the germline gene, possibly because of a read error.

The origin of this receptor is a man in his sixties with active or convalescent COVID-19. Material: peripheral blood. This chain links TRBV11-3 with TRBJ2-1, with D tentatively TRBD1 (6 bases). CDR3: CASSLALQGRKIF. The CDR3 DNA reads TGTGCCAGCAGCTTAGCCTTACAGGGTAGGAAAATCTTC.